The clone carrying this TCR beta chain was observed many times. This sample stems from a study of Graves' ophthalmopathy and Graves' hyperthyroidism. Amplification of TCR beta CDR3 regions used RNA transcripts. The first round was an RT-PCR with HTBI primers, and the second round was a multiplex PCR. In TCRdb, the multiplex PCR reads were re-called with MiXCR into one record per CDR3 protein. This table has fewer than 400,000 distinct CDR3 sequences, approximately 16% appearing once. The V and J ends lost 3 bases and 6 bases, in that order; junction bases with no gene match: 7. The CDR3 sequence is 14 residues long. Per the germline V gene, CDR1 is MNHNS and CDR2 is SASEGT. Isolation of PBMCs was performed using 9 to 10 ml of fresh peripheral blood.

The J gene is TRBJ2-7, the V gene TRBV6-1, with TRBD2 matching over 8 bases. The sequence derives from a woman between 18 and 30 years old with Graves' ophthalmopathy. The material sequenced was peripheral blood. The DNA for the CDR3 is TGTGCCAGCAGTGATTGGCTAGCGGGCGCCGAGCAGTACTTC. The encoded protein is CASSDWLAGAEQYF.